The rows below give T cell receptor beta chains drawn from one sample of a study of T cells in localized non-small cell lung cancer. The table came from immunoSEQ multiplex PCR; TCRdb's copy has only in-frame clones and leaves some out. The repertoire includes approximately 54,000 clones, about nine tenths of them detected once, and less than 6% sits in the top ten. The sample in question was peripheral blood, obtained before any cancer treatment. The receptors originated from a woman aged 40-75 years with stage I lung adenocarcinoma. The CDR3 runs from the conserved cysteine through the conserved F or W. Some rows have no size entry. The others give once, few or many, or a class for an expanded clone.

size | J | V | length | CDR3
NA | TRBJ1-2 | TRBV6-1 | 13 | CASREGRNYGYTF
NA | TRBJ2-7 | TRBV21-1 | 14 | CASELRPSRREQYF
NA | TRBJ1-1 | TRBV29-1 | 12 | CSGIQGANKSFF
once | TRBJ2-7 | TRBV10-1 | 15 | CASTLAGRGTREQYF
once | TRBJ2-7 | TRBV4-3 | 15 | CASSRDRSSLYEQYF
NA | TRBJ1-1 | TRBV21-1 | 15 | CASSKGSTVNTEAFF
few | TRBJ2-7 | TRBV30 | 15 | CACNPWDRGAYEQYF
NA | TRBJ2-4 | TRBV2 | 16 | CASSEVGPLAKNIQYF
NA | TRBJ1-3 | TRBV7-8 | 17 | CASSPRVGQDHGNTIYF
NA | TRBJ2-5 | TRBV5-4 | 15 | CASSSARAAGETQYF
NA | TRBJ2-3 | TRBV21-1 | 19 | CASSSLVAGAPRYPDTQYF
NA | TRBJ2-1 | TRBV6-6 | 16 | CASSNRGLLGRNEQFF
NA | TRBJ1-1 | TRBV5-6 | 15 | CASSLQGLRNTEAFF
NA | TRBJ1-1 | TRBV5-1 | 14 | CASSLDPVSTEAFF
NA | TRBJ2-5 | TRBV9 | 14 | CASSLAGTQETQYF
NA | TRBJ2-1 | TRBV7-9 | 14 | CASSLLAGGNEQFF
NA | TRBJ2-5 | TRBV5-1 | 16 | CASSLGTSREQETQYF
NA | TRBJ2-5 | TRBV7-9 | 14 | CASSLAGGQETQYF
NA | TRBJ1-1 | TRBV7-2 | 15 | CASSSTGDKNTEAFF
NA | TRBJ1-4 | TRBV9 | 14 | CASSEGAGNEKLFF
NA | TRBJ2-4 | TRBV15 | 13 | CATSRPDYDIQYF
once | TRBJ2-7 | TRBV19 | 14 | CASSRTGELYEQYF
NA | TRBJ2-1 | TRBV4-1 | 18 | CASSQDSPSGGAYNEQFF
NA | TRBJ1-1 | TRBV18 | 15 | CASSPVRGRGTEAFF
NA | TRBJ1-3 | TRBV28 | 14 | CASEGIDSGNTIYF
NA | TRBJ2-5 | TRBV28 | 14 | CASSLVDIQETQYF
NA | TRBJ2-5 | TRBV19 | 15 | CASRPGQIPQETQYF
NA | TRBJ2-3 | TRBV29-1 | 15 | CSVEDWRGGTDTQYF
NA | TRBJ1-1 | TRBV15 | 15 | CATSSRTGQNTEAFF
NA | TRBJ2-7 | TRBV7-2 | 12 | CASSPALAEQYF
NA | TRBJ2-1 | TRBV7-6 | 16 | CASSLWSGGAADEQFF
NA | TRBJ1-2 | TRBV4-3 | 15 | CASSPQVSSTYGYTF
few | TRBJ1-1 | TRBV10-3 | 17 | CAISESRQPNMNTEAFF
once | TRBJ2-1 | TRBV10-1 | 14 | CASSDRGGLDEQFF
NA | TRBJ2-1 | TRBV15 | 14 | CATSSERWGMMQFF
NA | TRBJ2-5 | TRBV5-1 | 18 | CASSLIPTTEGFQETQYF
NA | TRBJ2-3 | TRBV9 | 17 | CASSVDPSGGPTDTQYF